Listed here are 32 T cell receptor beta chains from one sample, sequenced in a study of CXCR3-negative and CXCR3-positive naive CD8 T cells. With UMI labels, 5' RACE was used to prepare the TRB cDNA libraries. TCRdb reanalyzed the 5' RACE reads and collapses them to one entry per CDR3 protein, without DNA. This sample's table has 84,000 or so distinct CDR3 sequences. Sequencing was performed on naive CXCR3- CD8+ T cells from blood. The subset is: CD45RO-CCR7+CD27+CD95- naive CD8+ T cells lacking CXCR3 (TNR3-). The receptors originated from a human donor in good health. Some clones in this sample may be carry-over from other donors' samples.

This chain joins TRBV3-1 and TRBJ1-5. Germline V lookup: CDR1 LGHDT, CDR2 YNNKEL (reference sequence). The CDR3 extends over 14 amino acids. CDR3 amino acids: CASSPRTVNQPQHF. The full variable domain, completed using reference TRBV3-1 and TRBJ1-5, is DTAVSQTPKYLVTQMGNDKSIKCEQNLGHDTMYWYKQDSKKFLKIMFSYNNKELIINETVPNRFSPKSPDKAHLNLHINSLELGDSAVYFCASSPRTVNQPQHFGDGTRLSIL.

The genes are TRBV28 and TRBJ2-1; TCRdb's D call of TRBD2 is untestable without DNA. This CDR3 is built from 17 residues. In germline, CDR1 is MDHEN, CDR2 SYDVKM. The CDR3 here is CASSFRVQLAGYNEQFF.

The chain combines TRBV5-4 with TRBJ2-1. The length of the CDR3 is 12 residues. Per the germline V gene, CDR1 is SGHNT and CDR2 is YYREEE (reference sequence). The CDR3 protein is CASSLASGNLFF.

The J gene is TRBJ2-2, the V gene TRBV24-1; the TRBD1 assignment by TCRdb is unverifiable without DNA. Germline V gene lookup returns CDR1 KGHDR and CDR2 SFDVKD. The CDR3 is 18 residues long. CDR3 amino acids: CATSETIHRDRNTGELFF.

The chain links TRBV29-1 to TRBJ2-1. Germline CDR1 is SQVTM and CDR2 is ANQGSEA. The CDR3 has 13 amino acids. This chain's CDR3 is CSVEDLAAFEQFF.

The chain joins TRBV20-1 to TRBJ1-6; TCRdb calls TRBD1, which cannot be checked without DNA. The germline V gene has CDR1 DFQATT and CDR2 SNEGSKA (reference sequence). This CDR3 contains 16 residues. The CDR3 spells CSAGSPGTGLNSPLHF.

The genes are TRBV2 and TRBJ2-1; the TRBD1 assignment by TCRdb is unverifiable without DNA. CDR1 SNHLY and CDR2 FYNNEI come from the germline V gene. The CDR3 is 14 amino acids. The CDR3: CASIPGQGLNEQFF.

Here the CDR3 reads CASSQDPDRVGWKETQYF. The rearrangement links TRBV4-1 to TRBJ2-5; TCRdb selects TRBD1, and the lack of DNA leaves this call unchecked. CDR3 length: 18 amino acids. Germline V lookup: CDR1 MGHRA, CDR2 YSYEKL.

This rearrangement joins TRBV20-1 to TRBJ2-7. Per the germline V gene, CDR1 is DFQATT and CDR2 is SNEGSKA (reference sequence). The CDR3 totals 13 residues. CDR3 residues: CSARDPDSYEQYF.

The rearrangement uses TRBV5-5 and TRBJ2-7. The length of the CDR3 is 14 residues. Germline loops: CDR1 SGHKS, CDR2 YYEKEE (reference sequence). CDR3 residues: CASSLGTTPYEQYF.

This chain links TRBV20-1 with TRBJ1-2; TCRdb outputs TRBD1, but without DNA this stays unchecked. CDR3 length: 13 amino acids. The germline V gene encodes CDR1 DFQATT and CDR2 SNEGSKA (reference sequence). CDR3: CSARGDSNYGYTF.

V gene TRBV12-3 or TRBV12-4 combines with J gene TRBJ2-7. The CDR3 is 12 residues long. The CDR3 protein is CASSLRLAEQYF.

The chain joins TRBV29-1 to TRBJ2-7. The CDR3 sequence is 12 residues long. Germline V gene data show CDR1 as SQVTM and CDR2 as ANQGSEA. The CDR3 reads CSVVVISYEQYF.

The chain recombines TRBV28 with TRBJ1-1; the TRBD1 assignment by TCRdb is unverifiable without DNA. Germline CDR1 is MDHEN and CDR2 is SYDVKM. This CDR3 is 17 amino acids long. The CDR3 spells CASRPDIFSNMNTEAFF. Drawing the rest from reference TRBV28 and TRBJ1-1, the complete variable domain is DVKVTQSSRYLVKRTGEKVFLECVQDMDHENMFWYRQDPGLGLRLIYFSYDVKMKEKGDIPEGYSVSREKKERFSLILESASTNQTSMYLCASRPDIFSNMNTEAFFGQGTRLTVV.

CDR3 region: CSARREIYNEQFF. The rearrangement joins TRBV20-1 to TRBJ2-1. This CDR3 spans 13 amino acids. Germline V lookup: CDR1 DFQATT, CDR2 SNEGSKA (reference sequence).

J is TRBJ2-2 and V is TRBV4-1; TCRdb proposes TRBD2, but this gene call is untestable without DNA. CDR1 MGHRA and CDR2 YSYEKL come from the germline V gene. The CDR3 extends over 17 amino acids. The CDR3 here is CASSQELAGDPPGELFF.

J is TRBJ2-5 and V is TRBV13. This CDR3 is 13 amino acids long. CDR1 is PRHDT, CDR2 FYEKMQ, per germline (reference sequence). CDR3: CASSLEHRETQYF.

The chain combines TRBV20-1 with TRBJ2-7; lacking DNA, the TRBD2 call made by TCRdb goes unchecked. The CDR3 is 14 residues long. Germline CDR1 is DFQATT and CDR2 is SNEGSKA (reference sequence). CDR3 sequence: CSAVGTSGWDEQYF.

The chain links TRBV28 to TRBJ2-7; as DNA is missing, the TRBD2 call by TCRdb cannot be tested. CDR3 length equals 16 residues. Germline V gene lookup returns CDR1 MDHEN and CDR2 SYDVKM. The CDR3 here is CASSVRLAGGPNEQYF.

The genes are TRBV27 and TRBJ2-7; TCRdb's D call of TRBD2 is untestable without DNA. The germline gives CDR1 MNHEY, CDR2 SMNVEV (reference sequence). CDR3 length: 14 residues. CDR3: CASSLSGSGYEQYF.

This chain joins TRBV9 and TRBJ2-5; TCRdb proposes TRBD2, but this gene call is untestable without DNA. Germline V CDR1 and CDR2: SGDLS, YYNGEE. This CDR3 is 15 amino acids long. The CDR3 loop reads CASSLRDFRAETQYF.

V and J are TRBV9 and TRBJ2-7; TCRdb proposes TRBD1, but this gene call is untestable without DNA. CDR3 length: 16 residues. CDR1 and CDR2 (germline): SGDLS, YYNGEE. CDR3 region: CASSVGGGGPHLEQYF. Combining the CDR3 with reference TRBV9 and TRBJ2-7 gives the whole variable domain DSGVTQTPKHLITATGQRVTLRCSPRSGDLSVYWYQQSLDQGLQFLIQYYNGEERAKGNILERFSAQQFPDLHSELNLSSLELGDSALYFCASSVGGGGPHLEQYFGPGTRLTVT.

The J gene is TRBJ1-1, the V gene TRBV20-1; TCRdb selects TRBD1, and the lack of DNA leaves this call unchecked. This CDR3 is 17 amino acids long. CDR1 and CDR2 from the germline V gene are DFQATT and SNEGSKA (reference sequence). This chain's CDR3 is CSARVIGVGGANTEAFF.

The V and J genes are TRBV6-5 and TRBJ1-2. The CDR3 loop spans 13 amino acids. Germline V gene sequence: CDR1 MNHEY, CDR2 SVGAGI. CDR3 amino acids: CASSWEEGYGYTF.

The chain has TRBV27 and TRBJ2-7; the D call from TCRdb, TRBD1, cannot be confirmed without DNA. Looked up from germline, CDR1 is MNHEY and CDR2 is SMNVEV (reference sequence). The CDR3 is 15 residues long. The CDR3 reads CASSFSGTGVVEQYF.

CDR3 region: CSAQARDRGYSPLHF. This chain joins TRBV20-1 and TRBJ1-6; lacking DNA, the TRBD1 call made by TCRdb goes unchecked. This CDR3 is 15 amino acids long. Per the germline V gene, CDR1 is DFQATT and CDR2 is SNEGSKA (reference sequence).

This chain links TRBV12-5 with TRBJ2-1; TCRdb selects TRBD1, and the lack of DNA leaves this call unchecked. The CDR3 sequence is 14 residues long. Germline V gene sequence: CDR1 LGHNT, CDR2 FRNRAP. The CDR3 region is CASGPQGGYNEQFF.

V gene TRBV5-1 combines with J gene TRBJ1-2. CDR3 length: 14 residues. Per the germline V gene, CDR1 is SGHRS and CDR2 is YFSETQ. The CDR3 region is CASSSDGERDGYTF.

The V gene is TRBV15, the J gene TRBJ2-1; TCRdb's D call, TRBD1, is unchecked because there is no DNA. The CDR3 consists of 13 residues. Germline CDR1 reads LNHNV; CDR2 reads YYDKDF (reference sequence). The CDR3 reads CATSRDRVNEQFF.

This rearrangement joins TRBV29-1 to TRBJ2-7; absent DNA, TCRdb's TRBD1 call cannot be checked. The CDR3 sequence is 13 residues long. Germline assignment: CDR1 SQVTM and CDR2 ANQGSEA. CDR3 residues: CSVGQGLSYEQYF.

The CDR3 protein is CASSVGTSSNEQFF. This chain links TRBV6-4 with TRBJ2-1; the D call from TCRdb, TRBD2, cannot be confirmed without DNA. The germline CDR1 and CDR2 sequences are MRHNA and SNTAGT. CDR3 length: 14 amino acids.

The genes are TRBV27 and TRBJ2-5; absent DNA, TCRdb's TRBD1 call cannot be checked. From germline, CDR1 is MNHEY and CDR2 SMNVEV (reference sequence). The CDR3 sequence is 15 residues long. The CDR3 reads CASSLYAGGQETQYF.